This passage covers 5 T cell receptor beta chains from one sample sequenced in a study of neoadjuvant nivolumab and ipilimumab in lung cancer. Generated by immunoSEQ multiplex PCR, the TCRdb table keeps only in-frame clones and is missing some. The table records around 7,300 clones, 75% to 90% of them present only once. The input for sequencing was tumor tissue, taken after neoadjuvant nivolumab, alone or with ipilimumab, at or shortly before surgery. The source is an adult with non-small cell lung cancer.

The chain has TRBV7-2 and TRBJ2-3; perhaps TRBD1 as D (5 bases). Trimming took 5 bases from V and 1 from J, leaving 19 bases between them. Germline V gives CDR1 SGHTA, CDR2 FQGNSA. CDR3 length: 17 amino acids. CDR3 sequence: CASSPPNGRVGTDTQYF. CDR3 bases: TGTGCCAGCAGCCCCCCCAATGGCAGGGTGGGCACAGATACGCAGTATTTT. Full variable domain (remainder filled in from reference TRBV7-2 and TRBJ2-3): GAGVSQSPSNKVTEKGKDVELRCDPISGHTALYWYRQSLGQGLEFLIYFQGNSAPDKSGLPSDRFSAERTGGSVSTLTIQRTQQEDSAVYLCASSPPNGRVGTDTQYFGPGTRLTVL.

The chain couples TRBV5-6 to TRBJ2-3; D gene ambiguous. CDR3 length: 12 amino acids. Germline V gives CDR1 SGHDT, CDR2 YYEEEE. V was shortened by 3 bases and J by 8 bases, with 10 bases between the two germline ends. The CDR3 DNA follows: TGTGCCAGCAGCTCTACATCCTTTACGCAGTATTTT. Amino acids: CASSSTSFTQYF.

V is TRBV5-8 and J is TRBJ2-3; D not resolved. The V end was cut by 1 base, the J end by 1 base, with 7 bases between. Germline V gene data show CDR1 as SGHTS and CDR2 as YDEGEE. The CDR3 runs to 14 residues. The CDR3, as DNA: TGTGCCAGCAGCTTGATTCCCGGCACAGATACGCAGTATTTT. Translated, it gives CASSLIPGTDTQYF.

The CDR3 DNA reads as TGCGCCAGCAGCTTCGGGTCAGACGAGCAGTACTTC. It encodes CASSFGSDEQYF. The J gene is TRBJ2-7, the V gene TRBV5-1; D is unclear. This CDR3 region has 12 residues. Between the trimmed V and J ends, which lost 2 bases and 5 bases, there was a span of 8 bases. Germline CDR1 and CDR2: SGHRS and YFSETQ.

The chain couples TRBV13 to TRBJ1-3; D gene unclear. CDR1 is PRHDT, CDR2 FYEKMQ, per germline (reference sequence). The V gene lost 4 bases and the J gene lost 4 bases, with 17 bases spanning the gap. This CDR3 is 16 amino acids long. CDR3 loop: CASSSLLMTGGNTIYF. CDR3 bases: TGTGCCAGCAGCTCACTCTTAATGACGGGCGGAAACACCATATATTTT.